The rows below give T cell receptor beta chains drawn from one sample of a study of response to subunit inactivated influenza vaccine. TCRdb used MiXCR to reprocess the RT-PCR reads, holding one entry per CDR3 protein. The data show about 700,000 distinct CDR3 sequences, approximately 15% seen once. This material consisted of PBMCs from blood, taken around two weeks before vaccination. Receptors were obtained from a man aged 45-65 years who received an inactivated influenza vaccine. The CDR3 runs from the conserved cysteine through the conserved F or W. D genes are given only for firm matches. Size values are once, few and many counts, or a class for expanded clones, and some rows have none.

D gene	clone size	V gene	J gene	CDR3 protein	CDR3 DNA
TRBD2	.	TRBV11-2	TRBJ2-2	CASSSRTSGRSGELFF	TGTGCCAGCAGCTCTAGGACTAGCGGGAGATCCGGGGAGCTGTTTTTT
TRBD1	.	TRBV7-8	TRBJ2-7	CASRPRDSTYEQYF	TGTGCCAGCAGACCCCGGGACAGTACCTACGAGCAGTACTTC
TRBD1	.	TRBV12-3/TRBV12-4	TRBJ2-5	CASSFYQFRDRQETQYF	TGTGCCAGCAGTTTCTATCAGTTTCGGGACAGACAAGAGACCCAGTACTTC
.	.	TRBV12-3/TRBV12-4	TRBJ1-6	CASSRQSRRSPLHF	TGTGCCAGCAGTCGACAGTCCAGACGGTCACCCCTCCACTTT
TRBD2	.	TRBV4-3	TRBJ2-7	CASSQESSGGDFEQYF	TGCGCCAGCAGCCAAGAGTCTAGCGGGGGAGATTTTGAGCAGTACTTC
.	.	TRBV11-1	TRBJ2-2	CASSLFGDSAGELFF	TGTGCCAGCAGCTTATTCGGTGATTCCGCCGGGGAGCTGTTTTTT
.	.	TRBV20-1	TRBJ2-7	CSAEGGSLSIYEQYF	TGCAGTGCTGAGGGGGGCAGTCTGAGTATCTACGAGCAGTACTTC
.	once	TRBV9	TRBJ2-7	CATSLIPGAEQYF	TGTGCCACCAGCCTAATCCCGGGGGCCGAGCAGTACTTC
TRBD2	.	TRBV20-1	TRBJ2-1	CSARARGLSGRVHEQFF	TGCAGTGCTAGAGCTCGCGGACTTAGCGGGAGAGTGCATGAGCAGTTCTTC
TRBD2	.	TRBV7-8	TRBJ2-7	CASSLGRTGGYEQYF	TGTGCCAGCAGCTTAGGCCGGACGGGAGGATACGAGCAGTACTTC
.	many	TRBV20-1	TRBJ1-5	CSASFSLNQPQHF	TGCAGTGCTAGCTTTTCACTCAATCAGCCCCAGCATTTT
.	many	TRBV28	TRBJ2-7	CASSLGVGGEQYF	TGTGCCAGCAGTTTAGGAGTCGGTGGGGAGCAGTACTTC
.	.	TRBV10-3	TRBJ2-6	CAISVGGTQSSGANVLTF	TGTGCCATCAGTGTTGGTGGGACTCAGAGCTCTGGGGCCAACGTCCTGACTTTC
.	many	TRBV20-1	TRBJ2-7	CSASGGLGYEQYF	TGCAGTGCTAGTGGGGGTTTAGGCTACGAGCAGTACTTC
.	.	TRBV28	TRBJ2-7	CASGWAGRPYEQYF	TGTGCCAGCGGGTGGGCGGGGAGGCCCTACGAGCAGTACTTC
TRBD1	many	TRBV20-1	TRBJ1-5	CSAISQGQLNQPQHF	TGCAGTGCCATTTCTCAGGGACAGTTAAATCAGCCCCAGCATTTT
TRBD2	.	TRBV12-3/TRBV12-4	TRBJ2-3	CASSPLTSGQDTQYF	TGTGCCAGCAGTCCCTTGACTAGCGGACAAGATACGCAGTATTTT
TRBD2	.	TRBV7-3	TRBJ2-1	CASSLRSGSFSEQFF	TGTGCCAGCAGCTTACGTAGCGGGAGTTTTAGTGAGCAGTTCTTC
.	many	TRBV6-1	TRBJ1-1	CASTAMGLRTEAFF	TGTGCCAGCACGGCGATGGGTCTGAGAACTGAAGCTTTCTTT
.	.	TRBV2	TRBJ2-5	CASSPARGASRETQYF	TGTGCCAGCAGCCCCGCCCGAGGGGCGAGTCGAGAGACCCAGTACTTC